This T cell receptor (beta chain) was sequenced in a study of CD8 T cells in Susac syndrome. Reverse transcription of about 0.5 to 1 ug RNA was carried out with random hexamers. The TCR beta CDR3 was amplified by immunoSEQ multiplex PCR across 54 Vbeta, 13 Jbeta. A single record per CDR3 protein comes from TCRdb applying MiXCR to the immunoSEQ multiplex PCR reads. The table includes 170,000 or so distinct CDR3 sequences, 85% to 95% detected once. The multiple sclerosis controls were treatment-naive patients with relapsing-remitting disease that was stable or active. This clonotype has just one count. Between the trimmed V and J ends, which lost 0 bases and 7 bases, there was a span of 6 bases. The CDR3 runs 12 residues.

Sequenced sample: CD4+ T cells from PBMCs. The rearrangement uses TRBV12-3 or TRBV12-4 and TRBJ1-2; D unresolved. The origin of this receptor is a human donor with multiple sclerosis. The CDR3 reads CASSLAGLGYTF. CDR3 in DNA: TGTGCCAGCAGTTTAGCAGGGCTTGGCTACACCTTC.